This TCR beta chain was recovered during a study of CD8+ T cells in alopecia areata. Study at large: Treated patients swallowed 5 to 10 mg of oral tofacitinib twice daily. Regarding the study as a whole: Whether baseline CD8+ expansion is linked to response remains uncertain, given a single nonresponder. Alopecia totalis/universalis scalp especially showed more expanded CD8+ clones than normal scalp.

Isolated RNA was reverse transcribed into cDNA used as the sequencing template. Sequencing was performed with immunoSEQ multiplex PCR; in TCRdb, only in-frame clones are kept and a portion is missing. The table includes about 220,000 clones, about three fifths detected once. The CDR3 spans 15 residues. The germline V gene encodes CDR1 LGHNA and CDR2 YSLEER. The ends were cut back, 0 bases at V and 7 bases at J, with 12 bases in the middle. This clone has a handful of counts. Its antigen remains unidentified. Treatment of the sample: oral pan-JAK inhibitor, 5-10 mg twice daily. This receptor was identified in a human donor with alopecia areata. The V gene is TRBV4-3, the J gene TRBJ2-2; no firm D call. This specimen was CD4+ T cells sorted from blood, taken at week 4, from a patient treated with tofacitinib. The CDR3 here is CASSQEGVAVGELFF. CDR3 in DNA: TGCGCCAGCAGCCAAGAAGGTGTGGCAGTCGGGGAGCTGTTTTTT.